A selection of T cell receptor beta chains follows, all from one sample in a study of memory CD4+ T cells and cytomegalovirus serostatus. Assay: immunoSEQ multiplex PCR; the TCRdb copy retains only in-frame clones and omits some. The sample lists over 65,000 clones; 75% to 90% were seen once. Specimen: memory CD4+ T cells from blood. These receptors all come from an adult in good health and CMV-seronegative. The CDR3 runs from the conserved cysteine through the conserved F or W.

j_call v_call cdr3_aa
TRBJ2-3 TRBV19 CASSIDKTGQRSDTQYF
TRBJ1-1 TRBV7-9 CASSFQGRTEAFF
TRBJ2-2 TRBV19 CASTLSWGTPGELFF
TRBJ2-6 TRBV18 CASSPHPPSSGANVLTF
TRBJ1-3 TRBV6-1 CASRSGGNTIYF
TRBJ1-2 TRBV15 CATSTPATVNYGYTF
TRBJ2-3 TRBV10-3 CAISEGTGSTDTQYF
TRBJ1-5 TRBV30 CAWSPPGGFDRQPQHF
TRBJ2-7 TRBV12-2 CASRPVGGGYEQYF
TRBJ1-2 TRBV20-1 CSARLFDGYTF
TRBJ1-6 TRBV6-4 CASSGREDSPLHF
TRBJ1-6 TRBV5-1 CASSLEAGADSPLHF
TRBJ2-2 TRBV25-1 CASSRESTGELFF
TRBJ1-3 TRBV30 CAWSSSGNTIYF
TRBJ1-3 TRBV6-1 CASSGDRSSGNTIYF
TRBJ1-2 TRBV19 CASSIIQTGATTSF
TRBJ1-3 TRBV12-5 CASGLVPPGQKPGNTIYF
TRBJ2-3 TRBV7-9 CASSSGLAGISDTQYF
TRBJ2-3 TRBV5-4 CASSLPGRGSTDTQYF
TRBJ1-1 TRBV5-1 CASSILKGTEAFF
TRBJ2-1 TRBV5-4 CASSLVGAYNEQFF
TRBJ2-1 TRBV6-1 CASSEGREYNEQFF
TRBJ1-1 TRBV4-1 CASSLGLTLNTEAFF
TRBJ2-6 TRBV7-9 CASSLSDWGAGANVLTF
TRBJ1-1 TRBV7-2 CASSFNRAEAFF
TRBJ2-1 TRBV18 CASSQDRGTYNEQFF
TRBJ2-1 TRBV18 CASSPPQNPYNEQFF
TRBJ2-2 TRBV7-3 CASSLEPGRPNTGELFF
TRBJ2-1 TRBV7-2 CASSPRAGGNEQFF
TRBJ2-3 TRBV2 CASKDKYTDTQYF
TRBJ1-5 TRBV18 CASSPPTSTGFQPQHF
TRBJ2-7 TRBV5-1 CASSLEVNEQYF
TRBJ1-5 TRBV7-9 CASSLTSNQPQHF
TRBJ1-4 TRBV7-3 CASSLNRPGPNEKLFF
TRBJ1-2 TRBV5-1 CASSSSGTGGVDYGYTF
TRBJ2-5 TRBV10-3 CAIGREETQYF
TRBJ2-5 TRBV29-1 CSAFMWETQYF
TRBJ2-1 TRBV28 CASSSTRGESGNEQFF
TRBJ1-2 TRBV7-2 CASRYGGGYTF
TRBJ1-4 TRBV10-3 CAISESIVPRGRYEKLFF
TRBJ1-1 TRBV27 CASRPGGWQGGNTEAFF
TRBJ1-4 TRBV15 CATSREGQPNEKLFF
TRBJ2-3 TRBV4-1 CASSQEGQSVTDTQYF
TRBJ1-2 TRBV5-1 CASRWGIGGDGYTF
TRBJ1-3 TRBV5-6 CASSLLGRGSGNTIYF
TRBJ1-6 TRBV5-4 CASSRDVGRENSPLHF
TRBJ2-2 TRBV19 CASSWGVETGELFF
TRBJ1-1 TRBV18 CASSPPNGTHKGAFF
TRBJ1-5 TRBV18 CASSPGGSNQPQHF
TRBJ2-1 TRBV19 CASKGFLAGGSVYNEQFF